The rows below give T cell receptor beta chains drawn from one sample of a study of identical twins. Each CDR3 protein gets one entry after TCRdb re-called the 5' RACE reads with MiXCR. The repertoire holds about 530,000 distinct CDR3 sequences, with 12% to 15% as singletons. The sample was also reused in another study, on yellow fever vaccine responses in identical twins.

Sequencing used CD4+ T cells sorted from blood. The source is a woman aged 18-30 years in good health. The CDR3 runs from the conserved cysteine through the conserved F or W. Each record gives: CDR3 protein, CDR3 DNA, clone size, CDR3 length, V gene, J gene, D gene. A D gene is named only where the DNA matches it firmly. Some rows mark clone size as missing; the rest say once, few, many or name a class of expanded clone.

CDR3 protein: CASRQPRGCLF
CDR3 DNA: TGCGCCAGCAGACAACCCAGGGGGTGTTTGTTC
clone size: .
CDR3 length: 11
V gene: TRBV5-1
J gene: TRBJ2-7
D gene: TRBD1

CDR3 protein: CASSLVQINEKLFF
CDR3 DNA: TGTGCCAGCAGCTTGGTGCAGATTAATGAAAAACTGTTTTTT
clone size: many
CDR3 length: 14
V gene: TRBV5-5
J gene: TRBJ1-4
D gene: .

CDR3 protein: CASKLGTSGYDEQFF
CDR3 DNA: TGTGCCAGCAAATTGGGGACTAGCGGGTATGATGAGCAGTTCTTC
clone size: few
CDR3 length: 15
V gene: TRBV6-2/TRBV6-3
J gene: TRBJ2-1
D gene: TRBD2

CDR3 protein: CASSLEASGYNEQFF
CDR3 DNA: TGCGCCAGCAGCTTGGAGGCTAGCGGGTACAATGAGCAGTTCTTC
clone size: many
CDR3 length: 15
V gene: TRBV5-1
J gene: TRBJ2-1
D gene: TRBD2

CDR3 protein: CASSRSGGPNQPQHF
CDR3 DNA: TGCGCCAGCAGCCGGTCAGGGGGTCCCAATCAGCCCCAGCATTTT
clone size: few
CDR3 length: 15
V gene: TRBV5-1
J gene: TRBJ1-5
D gene: TRBD1

CDR3 protein: CASSNQAGMAGEKLFF
CDR3 DNA: TGCGCCAGCAGCAATCAAGCCGGGATGGCGGGTGAAAAACTGTTTTTT
clone size: few
CDR3 length: 16
V gene: TRBV5-1
J gene: TRBJ1-4
D gene: .

CDR3 protein: CASSQHQGSLNTEAFF
CDR3 DNA: TGTGCCAGCAGCCAACATCAGGGGTCCCTGAACACTGAAGCTTTCTTT
clone size: few
CDR3 length: 16
V gene: TRBV3-1
J gene: TRBJ1-1
D gene: .

CDR3 protein: CASSLNGPNF
CDR3 DNA: TGCGCCAGCAGCTTGAACGGACCCAACTTC
clone size: .
CDR3 length: 10
V gene: TRBV5-1
J gene: TRBJ2-7
D gene: .

CDR3 protein: CASSFQRSYNEQFF
CDR3 DNA: TGTGCCAGCAGTTTCCAGCGCTCCTACAATGAGCAGTTCTTC
clone size: .
CDR3 length: 14
V gene: TRBV12-3/TRBV12-4
J gene: TRBJ2-1
D gene: .

CDR3 protein: CSAREGNIGLETQYF
CDR3 DNA: TGCAGTGCTAGAGAAGGAAACATCGGATTGGAGACCCAGTACTTC
clone size: few
CDR3 length: 15
V gene: TRBV20-1
J gene: TRBJ2-5
D gene: .

CDR3 protein: CASSQRDRVTGELFF
CDR3 DNA: TGCGCCAGCAGCCAAAGAGACAGGGTGACCGGGGAGCTGTTTTTT
clone size: few
CDR3 length: 15
V gene: TRBV4-1
J gene: TRBJ2-2
D gene: TRBD1

CDR3 protein: CASSPGTGGSRTDTQYF
CDR3 DNA: TGTGCCAGCAGTCCCGGGACAGGGGGATCTAGGACAGATACGCAGTATTTT
clone size: few
CDR3 length: 17
V gene: TRBV12-3/TRBV12-4
J gene: TRBJ2-3
D gene: TRBD1

CDR3 protein: CATSSGDLAFTEAFF
CDR3 DNA: TGTGCCACCAGCAGCGGGGACCTAGCATTCACTGAAGCTTTCTTT
clone size: .
CDR3 length: 15
V gene: TRBV15
J gene: TRBJ1-1
D gene: .

CDR3 protein: CASSVQGTGGYNEQFF
CDR3 DNA: TGTGCCAGCAGCGTCCAAGGGACAGGGGGCTACAATGAGCAGTTCTTC
clone size: .
CDR3 length: 16
V gene: TRBV9
J gene: TRBJ2-1
D gene: TRBD1

CDR3 protein: CASSITAGGTGELFF
CDR3 DNA: TGCGCCAGCTCAATTACGGCGGGAGGAACCGGGGAGCTGTTTTTT
clone size: .
CDR3 length: 15
V gene: TRBV5-1
J gene: TRBJ2-2
D gene: TRBD2

CDR3 protein: CATSRDYGGRSYEQYF
CDR3 DNA: TGTGCCACCAGCAGAGATTATGGCGGGAGAAGCTACGAGCAGTACTTC
clone size: .
CDR3 length: 16
V gene: TRBV15
J gene: TRBJ2-7
D gene: TRBD2

CDR3 protein: CSASSGAFHYGYTF
CDR3 DNA: TGCAGTGCTAGTTCGGGGGCGTTTCACTATGGCTACACCTTC
clone size: many
CDR3 length: 14
V gene: TRBV20-1
J gene: TRBJ1-2
D gene: .

CDR3 protein: CSATGHLNTEAFF
CDR3 DNA: TGCAGTGCCACGGGCCATCTGAACACTGAAGCTTTCTTT
clone size: few
CDR3 length: 13
V gene: TRBV20-1
J gene: TRBJ1-1
D gene: .

CDR3 protein: CSALLTGLGYEQYF
CDR3 DNA: TGCAGCGCCCTCCTGACAGGGTTGGGGTACGAGCAGTACTTC
clone size: many
CDR3 length: 14
V gene: TRBV29-1
J gene: TRBJ2-7
D gene: TRBD1

CDR3 protein: CASSAQGGTEKLFF
CDR3 DNA: TGTGCCAGCTCAGCTCAAGGGGGGACCGAAAAACTGTTTTTT
clone size: few
CDR3 length: 14
V gene: TRBV18
J gene: TRBJ1-4
D gene: .

CDR3 protein: CASSRTPGLAGAVFYEQYF
CDR3 DNA: TGTGCCAGCAGCCGCACGCCCGGACTAGCGGGAGCTGTTTTCTACGAGCAGTACTTC
clone size: .
CDR3 length: 19
V gene: TRBV6-1
J gene: TRBJ2-7
D gene: TRBD2

CDR3 protein: CASALAGRTDTQYF
CDR3 DNA: TGTGCCAGCGCCCTAGCGGGTCGTACAGATACGCAGTATTTT
clone size: .
CDR3 length: 14
V gene: TRBV12-3/TRBV12-4
J gene: TRBJ2-3
D gene: TRBD2

CDR3 protein: CASTGSDSPLHF
CDR3 DNA: TGTGCCAGCACGGGGTCCGATTCACCCCTCCACTTT
clone size: .
CDR3 length: 12
V gene: TRBV6-6
J gene: TRBJ1-6
D gene: .

CDR3 protein: CASSHRLSTVTTEAFF
CDR3 DNA: TGTGCCAGCAGTCATCGACTTTCGACAGTCACCACTGAAGCTTTCTTT
clone size: few
CDR3 length: 16
V gene: TRBV6-5
J gene: TRBJ1-1
D gene: .

CDR3 protein: CSAPGAGYNEQFF
CDR3 DNA: TGCAGTGCCCCGGGGGCGGGGTACAATGAGCAGTTCTTC
clone size: few
CDR3 length: 13
V gene: TRBV20-1
J gene: TRBJ2-1
D gene: .

CDR3 protein: CASSFGGGDTEAFF
CDR3 DNA: TGTGCCAGCAGCTTTGGAGGGGGGGACACTGAAGCTTTCTTT
clone size: few
CDR3 length: 14
V gene: TRBV5-6
J gene: TRBJ1-1
D gene: .

CDR3 protein: CASSPLAGGPEEQFF
CDR3 DNA: TGTGCCAGCAGTCCCCTAGCGGGAGGGCCCGAAGAGCAGTTCTTC
clone size: few
CDR3 length: 15
V gene: TRBV12-3/TRBV12-4
J gene: TRBJ2-1
D gene: TRBD2

CDR3 protein: CASSLDRIRELFF
CDR3 DNA: TGTGCCAGCAGCTTGGATCGTATCCGGGAGCTGTTTTTT
clone size: .
CDR3 length: 13
V gene: TRBV5-6
J gene: TRBJ2-2
D gene: .

CDR3 protein: CSVELGGRALQETQYF
CDR3 DNA: TGCAGCGTCGAGCTGGGTGGGAGGGCCCTCCAAGAGACCCAGTACTTC
clone size: .
CDR3 length: 16
V gene: TRBV29-1
J gene: TRBJ2-5
D gene: TRBD2

CDR3 protein: CATSSSPLGSSYNEQFF
CDR3 DNA: TGTGCCACCAGTTCTAGCCCGCTGGGAAGCTCCTACAATGAGCAGTTCTTC
clone size: many
CDR3 length: 17
V gene: TRBV24-1
J gene: TRBJ2-1
D gene: .

CDR3 protein: CASSPGTSGGTDTQYF
CDR3 DNA: TGTGCCAGCAGCCCCGGGACTAGCGGAGGCACAGATACGCAGTATTTT
clone size: .
CDR3 length: 16
V gene: TRBV5-1
J gene: TRBJ2-3
D gene: TRBD2

CDR3 protein: CSAKTGGSTDTQYF
CDR3 DNA: TGCAGTGCTAAAACCGGGGGAAGCACAGATACGCAGTATTTT
clone size: .
CDR3 length: 14
V gene: TRBV20-1
J gene: TRBJ2-3
D gene: .

CDR3 protein: CASGLAYYEQYF
CDR3 DNA: TGTGCCAGCGGACTAGCTTACTACGAGCAGTACTTC
clone size: few
CDR3 length: 12
V gene: TRBV27
J gene: TRBJ2-7
D gene: TRBD2

CDR3 protein: CASRYGRESTGELFF
CDR3 DNA: TGTGCCAGCAGATACGGGCGGGAGTCTACCGGGGAGCTGTTTTTT
clone size: .
CDR3 length: 15
V gene: TRBV27
J gene: TRBJ2-2
D gene: TRBD2

CDR3 protein: CASSLSRVLRQGPQHF
CDR3 DNA: TGTGCCAGCAGTTTAAGTAGGGTTCTGCGCCAAGGGCCCCAGCATTTT
clone size: .
CDR3 length: 16
V gene: TRBV12-3/TRBV12-4
J gene: TRBJ1-5
D gene: .

CDR3 protein: CATSRGMGGDTGELFF
CDR3 DNA: TGTGCCACCAGCAGAGGGATGGGTGGAGACACCGGGGAGCTGTTTTTT
clone size: .
CDR3 length: 16
V gene: TRBV15
J gene: TRBJ2-2
D gene: .

CDR3 protein: CATSRESVTSYNEQFF
CDR3 DNA: TGTGCCACCAGCAGAGAAAGTGTGACTAGCTACAATGAGCAGTTCTTC
clone size: few
CDR3 length: 16
V gene: TRBV15
J gene: TRBJ2-1
D gene: .

CDR3 protein: CAINNAGNTDTQYF
CDR3 DNA: TGTGCCATCAACAACGCGGGGAACACAGATACGCAGTATTTT
clone size: .
CDR3 length: 14
V gene: TRBV10-3
J gene: TRBJ2-3
D gene: .

CDR3 protein: CASSLLRHQETQYF
CDR3 DNA: TGTGCCAGCTCACTTCTTAGGCACCAAGAGACCCAGTACTTC
clone size: few
CDR3 length: 14
V gene: TRBV18
J gene: TRBJ2-5
D gene: .

CDR3 protein: CASSLSGTSGGF
CDR3 DNA: TGTGCCAGCAGTTTATCAGGGACTAGCGGGGGATTC
clone size: .
CDR3 length: 12
V gene: TRBV12-3/TRBV12-4
J gene: TRBJ2-1
D gene: TRBD2

CDR3 protein: CASRHRVSQDSEQFF
CDR3 DNA: TGTGCCAGTAGACATCGGGTTAGTCAGGATAGTGAGCAGTTCTTC
clone size: few
CDR3 length: 15
V gene: TRBV19
J gene: TRBJ2-1
D gene: .

CDR3 protein: CASSRLAVTVEQYF
CDR3 DNA: TGTGCCAGCAGCCGACTAGCGGTTACTGTAGAGCAGTACTTC
clone size: few
CDR3 length: 14
V gene: TRBV6-2/TRBV6-3
J gene: TRBJ2-7
D gene: TRBD2

CDR3 protein: CASSARGATNEKLFF
CDR3 DNA: TGTGCCAGCAGCGCTAGGGGGGCAACTAATGAAAAACTGTTTTTT
clone size: .
CDR3 length: 15
V gene: TRBV9
J gene: TRBJ1-4
D gene: .

CDR3 protein: CASSLIGGDTQYF
CDR3 DNA: TGCGCCAGCAGCTTAATTGGGGGCGATACGCAGTATTTT
clone size: few
CDR3 length: 13
V gene: TRBV5-1
J gene: TRBJ2-3
D gene: .

CDR3 protein: CASSWGGGRETDTQYF
CDR3 DNA: TGTGCCAGCAGCTGGGGCGGCGGGAGGGAGACAGATACGCAGTATTTT
clone size: .
CDR3 length: 16
V gene: TRBV7-6
J gene: TRBJ2-3
D gene: TRBD2

CDR3 protein: CASSLAGQLNTGELFF
CDR3 DNA: TGTGCCAGCAGTTTAGCCGGTCAGTTGAACACCGGGGAGCTGTTTTTT
clone size: many
CDR3 length: 16
V gene: TRBV12-3/TRBV12-4
J gene: TRBJ2-2
D gene: .

CDR3 protein: CASSQGMLTEAFF
CDR3 DNA: TGTGCCAGCAGCCAGGGGATGCTTACCGAAGCTTTCTTT
clone size: .
CDR3 length: 13
V gene: TRBV3-1
J gene: TRBJ1-1
D gene: .

CDR3 protein: CASSSQGGEAFF
CDR3 DNA: TGTGCCAGCAGTTCCCAAGGCGGTGAAGCTTTCTTT
clone size: .
CDR3 length: 12
V gene: TRBV12-3/TRBV12-4
J gene: TRBJ1-1
D gene: .

CDR3 protein: CSAQVGVGEQFF
CDR3 DNA: TGCAGCGCCCAAGTTGGGGTGGGGGAGCAGTTCTTC
clone size: .
CDR3 length: 12
V gene: TRBV29-1
J gene: TRBJ2-1
D gene: .

CDR3 protein: CSARKGIGGYGYTF
CDR3 DNA: TGCAGTGCTCGTAAGGGCATCGGTGGCTATGGCTACACCTTC
clone size: few
CDR3 length: 14
V gene: TRBV20-1
J gene: TRBJ1-2
D gene: .

CDR3 protein: CASSQGFGQVSYNEQFF
CDR3 DNA: TGTGCCAGCAGCCAAGGTTTTGGACAGGTCTCCTACAATGAGCAGTTCTTC
clone size: few
CDR3 length: 17
V gene: TRBV3-1
J gene: TRBJ2-1
D gene: TRBD1